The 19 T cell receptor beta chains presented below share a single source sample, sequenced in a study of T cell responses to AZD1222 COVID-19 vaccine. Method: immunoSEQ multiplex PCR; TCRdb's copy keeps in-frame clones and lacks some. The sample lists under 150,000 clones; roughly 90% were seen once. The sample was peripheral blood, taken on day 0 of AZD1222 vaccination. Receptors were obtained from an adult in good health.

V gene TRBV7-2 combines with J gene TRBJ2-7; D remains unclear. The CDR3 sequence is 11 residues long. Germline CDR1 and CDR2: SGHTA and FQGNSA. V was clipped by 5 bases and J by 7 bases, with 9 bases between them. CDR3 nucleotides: TGTGCCAGCAGCCTCTTCCAAGAGCAGTACTTC. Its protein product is CASSLFQEQYF.

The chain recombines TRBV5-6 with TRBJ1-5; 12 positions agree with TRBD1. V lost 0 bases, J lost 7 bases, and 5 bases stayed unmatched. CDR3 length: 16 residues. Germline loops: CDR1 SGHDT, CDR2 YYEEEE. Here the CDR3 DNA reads TGTGCCAGCAGCTTGGGCGGGACAGGGGGCTCACAGCCCCAGCATTTT. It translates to CASSLGGTGGSQPQHF. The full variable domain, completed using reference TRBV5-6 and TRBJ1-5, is DAGVTQSPTHLIKTRGQQVTLRCSPKSGHDTVSWYQQALGQGPQFIFQYYEEEERQRGNFPDRFSGHQFPNYSSELNVNALLLGDSALYLCASSLGGTGGSQPQHFGDGTRLSIL.

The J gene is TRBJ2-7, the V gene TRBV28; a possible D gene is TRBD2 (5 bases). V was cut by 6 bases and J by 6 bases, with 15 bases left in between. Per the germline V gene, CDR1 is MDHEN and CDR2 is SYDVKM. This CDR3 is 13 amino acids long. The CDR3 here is CASSPPGRGEQYF. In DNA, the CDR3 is TGTGCCAGCAGCCCCCCCGGACGGGGCGAGCAGTACTTC. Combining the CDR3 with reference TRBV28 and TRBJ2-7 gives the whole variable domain DVKVTQSSRYLVKRTGEKVFLECVQDMDHENMFWYRQDPGLGLRLIYFSYDVKMKEKGDIPEGYSVSREKKERFSLILESASTNQTSMYLCASSPPGRGEQYFGPGTRLTVT.

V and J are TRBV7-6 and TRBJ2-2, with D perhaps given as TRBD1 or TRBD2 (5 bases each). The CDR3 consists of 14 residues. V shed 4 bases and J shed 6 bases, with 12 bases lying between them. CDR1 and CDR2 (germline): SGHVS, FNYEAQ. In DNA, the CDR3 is TGTGCCAGCAGCTATGGGGGAGAGGCCGGGGAGCTGTTTTTT. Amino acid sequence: CASSYGGEAGELFF. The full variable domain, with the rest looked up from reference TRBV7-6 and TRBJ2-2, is GAGVSQSPRYKVTKRGQDVALRCDPISGHVSLYWYRQALGQGPEFLTYFNYEAQQDKSGLPNDRFSAERPEGSISTLTIQRTEQRDSAMYRCASSYGGEAGELFFGEGSRLTVL.

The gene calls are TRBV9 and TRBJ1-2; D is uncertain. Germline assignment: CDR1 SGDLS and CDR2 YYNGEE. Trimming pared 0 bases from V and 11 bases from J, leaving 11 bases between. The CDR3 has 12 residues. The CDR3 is CASSVVEGSYTF. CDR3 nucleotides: TGTGCCAGCAGCGTAGTAGAGGGTTCTTACACCTTC.

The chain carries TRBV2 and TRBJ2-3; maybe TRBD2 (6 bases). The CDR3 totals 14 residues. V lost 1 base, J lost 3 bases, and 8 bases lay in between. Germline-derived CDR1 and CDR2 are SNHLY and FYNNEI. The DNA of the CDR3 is TGTGCCAGCAGTGAAGGGCTAGCGACAGATACGCAGTATTTT. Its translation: CASSEGLATDTQYF.

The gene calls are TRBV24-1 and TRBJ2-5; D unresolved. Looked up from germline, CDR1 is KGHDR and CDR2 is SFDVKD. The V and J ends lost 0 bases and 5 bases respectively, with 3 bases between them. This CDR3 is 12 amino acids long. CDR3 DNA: TGTGCCACCAGTGATTTGTTGGAGACCCAGTACTTC. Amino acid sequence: CATSDLLETQYF.

DNA of the CDR3: TGTGCCAGCAGCCGCGGCGAGGGAGGTTGGTCACCCCTCCACTTT. Its translation is CASSRGEGGWSPLHF. The V call is TRBV7-9, the J call TRBJ1-6; D is uncertain. The CDR3 loop spans 15 amino acids. Germline V CDR1 and CDR2: SEHNR, FQNEAQ (reference sequence). V lost 5 bases and J 10 bases, leaving 18 bases between the germline ends.

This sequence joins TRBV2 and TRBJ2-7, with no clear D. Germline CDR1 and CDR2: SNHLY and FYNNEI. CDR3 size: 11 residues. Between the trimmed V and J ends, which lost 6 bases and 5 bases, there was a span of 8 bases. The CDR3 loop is CASRVANEQYF. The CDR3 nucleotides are TGTGCCAGCAGAGTAGCTAACGAGCAGTACTTC. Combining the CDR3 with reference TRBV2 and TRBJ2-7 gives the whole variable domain EPEVTQTPSHQVTQMGQEVILRCVPISNHLYFYWYRQILGQKVEFLVSFYNNEISEKSEIFDDQFSVERPDGSNFTLKIRSTKLEDSAMYFCASRVANEQYFGPGTRLTVT.

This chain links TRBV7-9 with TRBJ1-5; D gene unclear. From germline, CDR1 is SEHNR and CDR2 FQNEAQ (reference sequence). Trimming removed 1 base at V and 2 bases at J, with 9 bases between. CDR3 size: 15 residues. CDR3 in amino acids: CASSLGTRGNQPQHF. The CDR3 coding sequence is TGTGCCAGCAGCTTAGGAACCCGGGGCAATCAGCCCCAGCATTTT.

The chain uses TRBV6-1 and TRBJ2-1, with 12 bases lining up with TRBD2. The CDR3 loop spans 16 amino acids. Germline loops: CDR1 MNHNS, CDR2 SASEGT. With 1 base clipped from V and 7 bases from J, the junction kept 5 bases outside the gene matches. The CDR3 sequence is CASSEGHLAGGNEQFF. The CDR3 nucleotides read TGTGCCAGCAGTGAAGGGCATCTAGCGGGGGGGAATGAGCAGTTCTTC.

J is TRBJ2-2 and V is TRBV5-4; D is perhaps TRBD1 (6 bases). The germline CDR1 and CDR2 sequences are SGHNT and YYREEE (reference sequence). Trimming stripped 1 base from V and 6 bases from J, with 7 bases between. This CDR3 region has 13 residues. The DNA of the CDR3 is TGTGCCAGCAGCTTGACAGGGTCCGGGGAGCTGTTTTTT. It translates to CASSLTGSGELFF.

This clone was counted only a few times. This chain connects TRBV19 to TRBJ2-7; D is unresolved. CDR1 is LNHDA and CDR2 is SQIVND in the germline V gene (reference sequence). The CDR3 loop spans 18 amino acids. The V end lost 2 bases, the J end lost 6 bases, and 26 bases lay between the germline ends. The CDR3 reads CASSIPASIPFIGLEQYF. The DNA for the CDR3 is TGTGCCAGTAGTATACCAGCATCTATACCATTCATAGGGCTCGAGCAGTACTTC.

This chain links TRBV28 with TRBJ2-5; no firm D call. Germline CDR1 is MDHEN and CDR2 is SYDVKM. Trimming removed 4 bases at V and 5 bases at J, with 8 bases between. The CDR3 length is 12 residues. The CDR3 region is CASSYLRETQYF. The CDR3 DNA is TGTGCCAGCAGTTACCTCCGGGAGACCCAGTACTTC.

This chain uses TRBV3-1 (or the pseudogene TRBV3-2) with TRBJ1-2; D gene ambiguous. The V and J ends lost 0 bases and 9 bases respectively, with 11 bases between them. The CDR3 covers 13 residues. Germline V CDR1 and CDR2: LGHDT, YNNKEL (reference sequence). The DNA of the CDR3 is TGTGCCAGCAGCCAAGATGAGAGGAAGAGCTACACCTTC. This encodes CASSQDERKSYTF.

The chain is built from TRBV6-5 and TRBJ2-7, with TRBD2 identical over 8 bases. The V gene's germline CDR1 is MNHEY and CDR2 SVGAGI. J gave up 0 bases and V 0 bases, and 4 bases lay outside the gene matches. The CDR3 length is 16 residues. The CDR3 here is CASSYSASGSSYEQYF. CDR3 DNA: TGTGCCAGCAGTTACTCGGCAAGCGGGAGCTCCTACGAGCAGTACTTC.

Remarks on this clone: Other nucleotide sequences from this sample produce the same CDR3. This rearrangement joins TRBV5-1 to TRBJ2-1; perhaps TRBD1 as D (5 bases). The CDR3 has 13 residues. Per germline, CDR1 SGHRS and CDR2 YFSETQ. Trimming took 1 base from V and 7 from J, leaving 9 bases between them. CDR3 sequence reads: CASSLQQGNEQFF. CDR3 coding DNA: TGCGCCAGCAGCTTGCAGCAGGGAAATGAGCAGTTCTTC.

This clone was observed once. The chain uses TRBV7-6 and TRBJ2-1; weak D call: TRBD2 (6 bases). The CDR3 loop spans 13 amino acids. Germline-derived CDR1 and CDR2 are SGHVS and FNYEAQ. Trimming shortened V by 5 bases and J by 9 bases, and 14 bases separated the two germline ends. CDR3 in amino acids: CASSQRAISEQFF. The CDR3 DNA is TGTGCCAGCAGCCAGCGGGCTATAAGTGAGCAGTTCTTC.

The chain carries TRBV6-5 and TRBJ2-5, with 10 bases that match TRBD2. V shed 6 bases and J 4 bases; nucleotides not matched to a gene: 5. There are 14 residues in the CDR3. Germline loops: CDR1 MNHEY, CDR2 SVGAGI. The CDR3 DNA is TGTGCCAGCAGCTTAGCGGGAGGCCCAGAGACCCAGTACTTC. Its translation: CASSLAGGPETQYF.